The entry below describes one T cell receptor (beta chain). Its cognate antigen is unknown. Per the germline V gene, CDR1 is SEHNR and CDR2 is FQNEAQ (reference sequence). The V and J ends lost 4 bases and 1 base respectively, with 10 bases between them. This CDR3 spans 14 amino acids. Here immunoSEQ multiplex PCR was the method, and the copy in TCRdb shows in-frame clones only, minus some. The top ten clones hold over 0.7% of a sample with tens of thousands of clones, around four fifths of them seen once. This sample stems from a study of monozygotic twins with cystic fibrosis. Study-level findings and limits: In 13 of 16 pairs, V gene usage was closest to the co-twin's.

The V and J genes are TRBV7-9 and TRBJ1-2; D perhaps matches TRBD1 (5 bases). The TCR sequence derives from a girl under 10 years old with cystic fibrosis. Sequenced input: blood. CDR3 coding DNA: TGTGCCAGCAGCTCAGGGACGAGTAACTATGGCTACACCTTC. The encoded protein is CASSSGTSNYGYTF.